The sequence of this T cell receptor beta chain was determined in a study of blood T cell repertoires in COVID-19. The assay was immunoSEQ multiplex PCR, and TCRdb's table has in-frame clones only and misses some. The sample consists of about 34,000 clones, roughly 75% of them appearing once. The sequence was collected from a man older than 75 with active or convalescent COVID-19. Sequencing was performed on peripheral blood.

The CDR3 reads CAINQGQGYGYTF. CDR3 nucleotides: TGTGCCATCAATCAGGGACAGGGCTATGGCTACACCTTC. The chain couples TRBV10-3 to TRBJ1-2; 9 positions match TRBD1. This CDR3 region has 13 residues. Losses at the gene ends were 7 bases for V and 4 bases for J; bases not matched to a gene: 4. From germline, CDR1 is ENHRY and CDR2 SYGVKD.